The 14 T cell receptor beta chains below were found in one sample sequenced in a study of shared clonotypes between healthy human individuals. Profiling relied on immunoSEQ multiplex PCR, and the TCRdb table lists in-frame clones only, not all of them. The sample contains about 120,000 clones, under 70% of which appear only once. Sequenced material: memory CD8+ T cells sorted from blood. The subset was: CD45RO+ cells pooled with CCR7-negative TemRA cells. The receptors here all came from a woman aged 25 to 39 in good health.

The CDR3 reads CASSLSAGFRGELFF. The CDR3 nucleotides read TGTGCCAGCAGCTTATCGGCGGGATTTCGAGGGGAGCTGTTTTTT. The chain is built from TRBV7-2 and TRBJ2-2; TRBD2 is a possible D gene (6 bases). This CDR3 region has 15 residues. Germline V gives CDR1 SGHTA, CDR2 FQGNSA. Trimming pared 2 bases from V and 8 bases from J, leaving 15 bases between.

The V call is TRBV5-4, the J call TRBJ2-3; TRBD2 agrees at 8 bases. The CDR3 consists of 13 residues. CDR1 is SGHNT and CDR2 is YYREEE in the germline V gene (reference sequence). The trim removed 5 bases at V and 2 bases at J, leaving 1 base unmatched. The CDR3 is CASRLAATDTQYF. In DNA form, the CDR3 reads TGTGCCAGCAGACTAGCGGCCACAGATACGCAGTATTTT.

This clone was counted ten times or more. The rearrangement links TRBV9 to TRBJ2-5; no clear D. Germline values: CDR1 SGDLS, CDR2 YYNGEE. The length of the CDR3 is 14 residues. The V end was cut by 4 bases, the J end by 4 bases, with 14 bases between. The CDR3 DNA reads as TGTGCCAGCAGCCCGACCCTTGTGGCAGAGACCCAGTACTTC. Translated: CASSPTLVAETQYF. The variable domain in full, completed from reference TRBV9 and TRBJ2-5, reads DSGVTQTPKHLITATGQRVTLRCSPRSGDLSVYWYQQSLDQGLQFLIQYYNGEERAKGNILERFSAQQFPDLHSELNLSSLELGDSALYFCASSPTLVAETQYFGPGTRLLVL.

The rearrangement joins TRBV2 to TRBJ1-3, with 7 bases that match TRBD1. The germline gives CDR1 SNHLY, CDR2 FYNNEI. After removal of 6 bases from V and 0 bases from J, the junction contained 8 bases not matched to a gene. CDR3 length: 16 amino acids. This CDR3 reads CASRGDRHRSGNTIYF. CDR3 DNA: TGTGCCAGCAGAGGGGACAGACACCGCTCTGGAAACACCATATATTTT.

The chain couples TRBV30 to TRBJ1-4; TRBD1 might be the D (5 bases). Germline loops: CDR1 GTSNPN, CDR2 SVGIG (reference sequence). With 0 bases removed from V and 7 bases from J, the gap between germline ends came to 12 bases. This CDR3 has 14 amino acids. The CDR3 region has the DNA TGTGCCTGGAGTGTAGGCGAGGGGAGTGAAAAACTGTTTTTT. Its translation: CAWSVGEGSEKLFF.

This sequence joins TRBV18 and TRBJ2-5; unclear D gene. Germline V gives CDR1 KGHSH, CDR2 LQKENI. The V gene lost 4 bases and the J gene lost 5 bases, with 8 bases spanning the gap. The length of the CDR3 is 12 residues. This chain's CDR3 is CASSLQEETQYF. The CDR3 nucleotides are TGTGCCAGCTCACTCCAAGAGGAGACCCAGTACTTC.

The chain combines TRBV2 with TRBJ2-7; possibly TRBD1 for D (6 bases). V was clipped by 7 bases and J by 4 bases, with 14 bases between them. The CDR3 totals 13 residues. Per the germline V gene, CDR1 is SNHLY and CDR2 is FYNNEI. As DNA, the CDR3 is TGTGCCAGCACCCACAGGGTAGCGTACGAGCAGTACTTC. It yields the protein CASTHRVAYEQYF.

This clone was seen a few times. The genes are TRBV30 and TRBJ2-6, with no clear D. The V end was cut by 4 bases, the J end by 0 bases, with 10 bases between. Germline assignment: CDR1 GTSNPN and CDR2 SVGIG (reference sequence). CDR3 length: 15 residues. The CDR3 sequence is CAWTAAVSGANVLTF. The CDR3 coding sequence is TGTGCCTGGACGGCGGCGGTCTCTGGGGCCAACGTCCTGACTTTC.

This sequence joins TRBV18 and TRBJ2-7; 7 nucleotides line up with TRBD2. Germline values: CDR1 KGHSH, CDR2 LQKENI. With 2 bases clipped from V and 4 bases from J, the junction kept 14 bases outside the gene matches. The CDR3 length is 17 residues. DNA for the CDR3: TGTGCCAGCTCACCAGTGGGCGGGACTATTTTACAGTACGAGCAGTACTTC. Translation gives CASSPVGGTILQYEQYF.

CDR3 sequence reads: CASRGQGATEAFF. Written as DNA, the CDR3 is TGTGCCAGCAGGGGACAGGGCGCCACTGAAGCTTTCTTT. This chain links TRBV27 with TRBJ1-1, with 9 bases identical to TRBD1. J lost 4 bases, V lost 6 bases, and 3 bases had no gene match. CDR1 MNHEY and CDR2 SMNVEV come from the germline V gene (reference sequence). The CDR3 is 13 amino acids.

The V call is TRBV25-1, the J call TRBJ1-1; unclear D gene. V was shortened by 3 bases and J by 1 base, with 18 bases between the two germline ends. Germline assignment: CDR1 MGHDK and CDR2 SYGVNS. CDR3 length: 17 residues. CDR3 DNA: TGTGCCAGCAGTGAGGACGAATACACAACGGAGAACACTGAAGCTTTCTTT. Translation gives CASSEDEYTTENTEAFF.

The V and J genes are TRBV27 and TRBJ2-1; 9 bases map to TRBD1. Germline values: CDR1 MNHEY, CDR2 SMNVEV (reference sequence). V gave up 5 bases and J gave up 8 bases; unmatched junction bases: 13. CDR3 length: 16 residues. The CDR3 spells CASSSKGGTGFYEQFF. The DNA for the CDR3 is TGTGCCAGCAGTAGTAAGGGCGGGACAGGGTTTTATGAGCAGTTCTTC.

The rearrangement uses TRBV28 and TRBJ2-1, with D tentatively TRBD1 (6 bases). V was trimmed by 6 bases and J by 8 bases, leaving 17 bases between them. This CDR3 comprises 14 residues. The V gene's germline CDR1 is MDHEN and CDR2 SYDVKM. CDR3 bases: TGTGCCAGCAGGGCCGGGCCTGGGGGCCATGAGCAGTTCTTC. It yields the protein CASRAGPGGHEQFF.

This chain links TRBV4-1 with TRBJ2-7; the match to TRBD2 covers 10 bases. Germline V CDR1 and CDR2: MGHRA, YSYEKL. V trimming: 0 bases; J trimming: 2 bases; junction bases outside the gene matches: 1. The CDR3 is 15 amino acids. CDR3 bases: TGCGCCAGCAGCCAAGAGCTAGCGGGAGCCTACGAGCAGTACTTC. This encodes CASSQELAGAYEQYF.